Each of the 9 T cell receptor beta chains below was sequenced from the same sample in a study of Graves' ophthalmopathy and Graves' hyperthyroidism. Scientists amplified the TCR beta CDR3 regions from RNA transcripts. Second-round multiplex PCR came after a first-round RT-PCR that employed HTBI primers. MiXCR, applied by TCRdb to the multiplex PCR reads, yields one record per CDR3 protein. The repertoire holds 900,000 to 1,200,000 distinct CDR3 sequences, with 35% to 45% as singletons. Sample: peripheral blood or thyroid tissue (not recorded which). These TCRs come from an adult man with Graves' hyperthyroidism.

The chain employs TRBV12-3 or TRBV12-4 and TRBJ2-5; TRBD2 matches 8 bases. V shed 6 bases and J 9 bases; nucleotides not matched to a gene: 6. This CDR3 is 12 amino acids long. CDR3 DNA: TGTGCCAGCAGCGGGGGGGGGGGTTCCCAGTACTTC. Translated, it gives CASSGGGGSQYF.

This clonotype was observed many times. This CDR3 reads CASSLGPAHPYEQYF. Written as DNA, the CDR3 is TGTGCCAGCAGCTTGGGGCCAGCTCACCCCTACGAGCAGTACTTC. The rearrangement joins TRBV11-2 to TRBJ2-7, with D possibly being TRBD1 (5 bases). Germline V gene data show CDR1 as SGHAT and CDR2 as FQNNGV. The CDR3 is 15 amino acids. Trimming removed 3 bases at V and 2 bases at J, with 14 bases between.

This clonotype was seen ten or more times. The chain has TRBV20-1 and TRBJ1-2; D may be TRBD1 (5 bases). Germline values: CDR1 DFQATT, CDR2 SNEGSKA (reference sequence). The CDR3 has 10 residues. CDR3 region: CISGGSGYTF. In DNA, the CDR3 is TGCATAAGTGGGGGTAGTGGCTACACCTTC.

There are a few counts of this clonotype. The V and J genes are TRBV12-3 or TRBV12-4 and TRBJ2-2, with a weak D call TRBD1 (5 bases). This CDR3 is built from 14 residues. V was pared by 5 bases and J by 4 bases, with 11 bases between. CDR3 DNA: TGTGCCAGCAGTAATCAGGGTATCACCGGGGAGCTGTTTTTT. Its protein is CASSNQGITGELFF.

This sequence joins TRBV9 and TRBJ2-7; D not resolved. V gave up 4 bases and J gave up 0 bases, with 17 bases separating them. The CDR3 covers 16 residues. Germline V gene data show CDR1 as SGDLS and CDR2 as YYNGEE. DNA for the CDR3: TGTGCCAGCAGCCGAGGTGAAGGAAGGAGCTCCTACGAGCAGTACTTC. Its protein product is CASSRGEGRSSYEQYF.

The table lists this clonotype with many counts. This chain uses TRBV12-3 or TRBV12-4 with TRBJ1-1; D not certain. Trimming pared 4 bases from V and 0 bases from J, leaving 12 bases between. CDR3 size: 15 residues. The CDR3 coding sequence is TGTGCCAGCAGTTATGACACTGGGATGAACACTGAAGCTTTCTTT. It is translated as CASSYDTGMNTEAFF.

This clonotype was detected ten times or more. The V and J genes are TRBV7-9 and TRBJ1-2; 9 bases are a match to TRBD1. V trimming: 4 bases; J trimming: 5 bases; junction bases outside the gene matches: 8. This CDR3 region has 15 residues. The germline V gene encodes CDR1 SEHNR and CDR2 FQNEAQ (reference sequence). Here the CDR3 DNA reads TGTGCCAGCAGCTCAGGGGACAGGGTGGTGTATGGCTACACCTTC. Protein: CASSSGDRVVYGYTF.

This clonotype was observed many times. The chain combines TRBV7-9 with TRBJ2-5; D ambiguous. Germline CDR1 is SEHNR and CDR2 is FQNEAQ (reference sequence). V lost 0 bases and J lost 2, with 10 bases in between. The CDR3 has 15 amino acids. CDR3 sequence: CASSLAGPPQETQYF. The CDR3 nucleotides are TGTGCCAGCAGCTTAGCAGGCCCCCCTCAAGAGACCCAGTACTTC.

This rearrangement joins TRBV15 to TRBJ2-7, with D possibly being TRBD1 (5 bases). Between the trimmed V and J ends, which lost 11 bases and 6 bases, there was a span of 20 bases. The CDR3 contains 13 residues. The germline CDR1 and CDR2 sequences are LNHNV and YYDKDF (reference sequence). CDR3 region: CAPRGAGWSEQYF. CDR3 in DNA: TGTGCCCCAAGAGGCGCAGGGTGGTCCGAGCAGTACTTC.